The clone carrying this T cell receptor (beta chain) is a singleton in its sample. Antigen unknown. In germline, CDR1 is SQVTM, CDR2 ANQGSEA. The CDR3 extends over 12 amino acids. Trimming pared 4 bases from V and 4 bases from J, leaving 10 bases between. The sample comes from a study of T cell responses to AZD1222 COVID-19 vaccine. About the study: The analysis combined second doses at about 4 or about 12 weeks. Study-wide points: The span of vaccine-associated CD4 TCRs extended across spike, with dominance at 160-218 and 743-854. Repertoire collection took place solely once the T cell response had peaked.

Libraries were prepared by immunoSEQ multiplex PCR; TCRdb keeps only in-frame clonotypes and omits some of them. The sample lists 95,000 or so clones; 85% to 90% were seen once. Sequencing used peripheral blood, obtained on day 0 of AZD1222 vaccination. V usage is TRBV29-1 and J usage is TRBJ2-5; tentative D call: TRBD2 (6 bases). The clonotype comes from an adult in good health. CDR3 sequence reads: CSVGLSGETQYF. Here the CDR3 DNA reads TGCAGCGTTGGGCTTAGCGGAGAGACCCAGTACTTC.